The 29 T cell receptor beta chains listed next were all sequenced from one sample in a study of beta chain features in type 1 diabetes. As every portion of the isolated RNA was reverse transcribed, the sequencing read expressed TCRB transcripts. Profiling relied on immunoSEQ multiplex PCR, and the TCRdb table lists in-frame clones only, not all of them. The sample has 350,000 or so clones, roughly a fifth seen once. The sample taken for sequencing was naive CD4+ T cells from blood. The receptors come from a woman younger than 30 in good health.

This chain joins TRBV11-3 and TRBJ2-5; no definite D call. The V end was cut by 0 bases, the J end by 6 bases, with 8 bases between. CDR3 size: 13 residues. CDR1 is SGHNT, CDR2 YENEEA, per germline. The CDR3 protein is CASSLDGGQTQYF. Here the CDR3 DNA reads TGTGCCAGCAGCTTAGACGGCGGTCAGACCCAGTACTTC. Supplemented by reference TRBV11-3 and TRBJ2-5, the full variable domain reads EAGVVQSPRYKIIEKKQPVAFWCNPISGHNTLYWYLQNLGQGPELLIRYENEEAVDDSQLPKDRFSAERLKGVDSTLKIQPAELGDSAVYLCASSLDGGQTQYFGPGTRLLVL.

This clone was seen more than once but under ten times. V usage is TRBV7-9 and J usage is TRBJ2-2; D not certain. The CDR3 loop spans 15 amino acids. The V and J ends lost 4 bases and 0 bases respectively, with 9 bases between them. Germline V gene sequence: CDR1 SEHNR, CDR2 FQNEAQ (reference sequence). The chain's CDR3 is CASSSDTANTGELFF. The DNA for the CDR3 is TGTGCCAGCAGCTCAGACACCGCGAACACCGGGGAGCTGTTTTTT.

This clone was picked up a small number of times. V usage is TRBV14 and J usage is TRBJ2-1, with TRBD2 matching over 13 bases. With V trimmed by 6 bases and J by 9 bases, 8 bases remained unmatched. Per the germline V gene, CDR1 is SGHDN and CDR2 is FVKESK. This CDR3 contains 15 residues. The DNA for the CDR3 is TGTGCCAGCAGTGGACTAGCGGGAGTGACCGGTGAGCAGTTCTTC. It yields the protein CASSGLAGVTGEQFF.

This clone was observed a handful of times. The V call is TRBV28, the J call TRBJ1-5; 9 bases match TRBD1. Germline CDR1 is MDHEN and CDR2 is SYDVKM. The trim removed 6 bases at V and 5 bases at J, leaving 8 bases unmatched. The CDR3 consists of 15 residues. The CDR3 region has the DNA TGTGCCAGCAGCCTCGGGACAGGGCTCGATCAGCCCCAGCATTTT. As protein: CASSLGTGLDQPQHF.

This clone has a handful of counts. The rearrangement links TRBV4-1 to TRBJ2-5; D possibly corresponds to TRBD2 (6 bases). The CDR3 runs 16 residues. With 3 bases removed from V and 7 bases from J, the gap between germline ends came to 21 bases. Germline V gene lookup returns CDR1 MGHRA and CDR2 YSYEKL. The CDR3 DNA reads as TGCGCCAGCAGCCAGACCTCCGTTGGGACTCGAGGGACCCAGTACTTC. This codes for CASSQTSVGTRGTQYF.

This clone was counted between two and nine times. This chain links TRBV2 with TRBJ1-1, with 7 nucleotides matching TRBD1. V shed 11 bases and J 1 base; nucleotides not matched to a gene: 7. Germline V lookup: CDR1 SNHLY, CDR2 FYNNEI. The CDR3 length is 13 residues. The CDR3 region is CAGGTASNTEAFF. The CDR3 nucleotides are TGTGCCGGAGGGACAGCCTCGAACACTGAAGCTTTCTTT.

This clone was observed a handful of times. The V and J genes are TRBV30 and TRBJ2-1, with 10 nucleotides matching TRBD2. The CDR3 is 14 amino acids. J was trimmed by 10 bases and V by 5 bases; bases with no gene match: 11. Germline CDR1 and CDR2: GTSNPN and SVGIG (reference sequence). The CDR3 sequence: CAWEGLAGVREQFF. The CDR3 bases are TGTGCCTGGGAGGGGCTAGCGGGAGTTAGAGAGCAGTTCTTC.

This clone was seen only a few times. This sample also contains other DNA sequences that code for the same CDR3. The chain couples TRBV30 to TRBJ1-1; 7 bases line up with TRBD1. V dropped 5 bases and J dropped 2; count of bases not matched to a gene: 2. CDR1 and CDR2 from the germline V gene are GTSNPN and SVGIG (reference sequence). This CDR3 spans 12 amino acids. The CDR3 region is CAWDRVNTEAFF. DNA for the CDR3: TGTGCCTGGGACAGGGTCAACACTGAAGCTTTCTTT.

The chain carries TRBV30 and TRBJ2-1; 11 bases are shared with TRBD1. Germline V gives CDR1 GTSNPN, CDR2 SVGIG (reference sequence). This CDR3 is built from 16 residues. Trimming cost V 2 bases and J 7 bases; bases outside gene matches: 10. The CDR3 DNA reads TGTGCCTGGAGTCCCGGGACAGGGGGAATGGGGAATGAGCAGTTCTTC. It yields the protein CAWSPGTGGMGNEQFF.

This clone has more than one count but fewer than ten. V and J are TRBV25-1 and TRBJ2-7; D is possibly TRBD2 (6 bases). CDR3 size: 14 residues. Between the trimmed V and J ends, which lost 1 base and 7 bases, there was a span of 14 bases. Germline assignment: CDR1 MGHDK and CDR2 SYGVNS. The CDR3 nucleotides are TGTGCCAGCAGTGAATCGCGGGGTGCGAGAGAGCAGTACTTC. This gives the protein CASSESRGAREQYF.

This sequence joins TRBV9 and TRBJ1-2; D is perhaps TRBD1 (6 bases). V was trimmed by 3 bases and J by 3 bases, leaving 12 bases between them. Germline CDR1 reads SGDLS; CDR2 reads YYNGEE. This CDR3 spans 14 amino acids. DNA for the CDR3: TGTGCCAGCAGCGCTAAGGGGGACCACTATGGCTACACCTTC. Encoded protein: CASSAKGDHYGYTF.

Only a few counts were recorded for this clone. The chain is built from TRBV18 and TRBJ1-1; no firm D call. V was clipped by 3 bases and J by 7 bases, with 6 bases between them. CDR1 KGHSH and CDR2 LQKENI come from the germline V gene. The CDR3 is 11 residues long. In DNA, the CDR3 is TGTGCCAGCTCACCCTCCAGTGAAGCTTTCTTT. Residues: CASSPSSEAFF.

CDR3 sequence (DNA): TGCGCCAGCAGCTTGGTCGGCAGGGGCCGTGTATATGGCTACACCTTC. Translated, it gives CASSLVGRGRVYGYTF. The genes are TRBV5-1 and TRBJ1-2; possible D gene TRBD1, 6 bases. CDR1 is SGHRS and CDR2 is YFSETQ in the germline V gene. V lost 0 bases, J lost 5 bases, and 17 bases lay in between. This CDR3 region has 16 residues.

This clone has a handful of counts. V gene TRBV30 combines with J gene TRBJ2-7; TRBD2 agrees at 14 bases. Germline values: CDR1 GTSNPN, CDR2 SVGIG (reference sequence). J gave up 6 bases and V 3 bases, and 4 bases lay outside the gene matches. The CDR3 is made up of 14 amino acids. CDR3 coding DNA: TGTGCCTGGAGCAGACTAGCGGGAGGGTTCGAGCAGTACTTC. It translates to CAWSRLAGGFEQYF. Using reference TRBV30 and TRBJ2-7 for the parts outside the CDR3, the full variable domain is SQTIHQWPATLVQPVGSPLSLECTVEGTSNPNLYWYRQAAGRGLQLLFYSVGIGQISSEVPQNLSASRPQDRQFILSSKKLLLSDSGFYLCAWSRLAGGFEQYFGPGTRLTVT.

This chain joins TRBV4-3 and TRBJ2-5; 10 bases align to TRBD1. CDR1 LGHNA and CDR2 YSLEER come from the germline V gene. The J segment lost 4 bases and the V segment lost 1 base, leaving 3 bases of the junction unmatched. CDR3 length equals 15 residues. For the CDR3, the DNA is TGCGCCAGCAGCCAAGCTAGGGACAGGGGAGAGACCCAGTACTTC. Its translation: CASSQARDRGETQYF.

This clone occurred a few times. The chain joins TRBV30 to TRBJ2-1, with 10 bases aligning to TRBD2. The CDR3 consists of 14 residues. The ends lost 6 bases at V and 3 bases at J; junction bases unmatched: 5. CDR1 and CDR2 from the germline V gene are GTSNPN and SVGIG (reference sequence). The CDR3 nucleotides read TGTGCCTGCACCTTAGCGGGAGGCTACAATGAGCAGTTCTTC. Its translation is CACTLAGGYNEQFF.

The chain has TRBV4-3 and TRBJ2-7; tentatively, D is TRBD2 (6 bases). Germline CDR1 and CDR2: LGHNA and YSLEER. There are 14 residues in the CDR3. Trimming stripped 3 bases from V and 6 bases from J, with 15 bases between. The CDR3 spells CASSQHPGVSEQYF. CDR3 nucleotides: TGCGCCAGCAGCCAGCATCCGGGGGTGAGCGAGCAGTACTTC.

This clone was detected only a few times. This sequence joins TRBV25-1 and TRBJ2-5; 11 bases agree with TRBD2. Germline V gene data show CDR1 as MGHDK and CDR2 as SYGVNS. The CDR3 is 16 amino acids. V lost 1 base to trimming and J lost 4 bases; unmatched junction nucleotides: 5. The DNA for the CDR3 is TGTGCCAGCAGTGAATGGCTAGCGGGGGGAGGAGAGACCCAGTACTTC. It specifies CASSEWLAGGGETQYF.

The genes are TRBV6-1 and TRBJ2-3, with TRBD1 identical over 9 bases. With 5 bases clipped from V and 2 bases from J, the junction kept 5 bases outside the gene matches. This CDR3 has 15 amino acids. Germline CDR1 is MNHNS and CDR2 is SASEGT. CDR3 residues: CASSQNRGLTDTQYF. The CDR3 DNA sequence: TGTGCCAGCAGTCAAAACAGGGGGCTCACAGATACGCAGTATTTT.

This clone was seen only a few times. This sequence joins TRBV4-3 and TRBJ1-1; TRBD1 matches 9 bases. The V gene's germline CDR1 is LGHNA and CDR2 YSLEER. The CDR3 spans 19 residues. J gave up 0 bases and V 0 bases, and 11 bases lay outside the gene matches. DNA of the CDR3: TGCGCCAGCAGCCAAGATTGGGGGACAGGGCCCGGCCTGAACACTGAAGCTTTCTTT. Encoded protein: CASSQDWGTGPGLNTEAFF.

This clone has just a few counts. The V and J genes are TRBV30 and TRBJ2-3; no firm D call. This CDR3 has 13 amino acids. Germline V lookup: CDR1 GTSNPN, CDR2 SVGIG (reference sequence). With 0 bases removed from V and 0 bases from J, the gap between germline ends came to 4 bases. The CDR3 here is CAWSVSSTDTQYF. The CDR3 DNA sequence: TGTGCCTGGAGTGTATCTAGCACAGATACGCAGTATTTT.

About this clone itself: Other nucleotide sequences from this sample produce the same CDR3. This chain joins TRBV9 and TRBJ2-7; 11 bases match TRBD1. The CDR3 is 15 amino acids. Germline values: CDR1 SGDLS, CDR2 YYNGEE. V shed 3 bases and J 0 bases; nucleotides not matched to a gene: 2. The CDR3 DNA is TGTGCCAGCAGCGCTGGACAGGGGGCCTCCTACGAGCAGTACTTC. Protein sequence: CASSAGQGASYEQYF.

This clone showed up just a few times. The chain employs TRBV5-4 and TRBJ2-5; D is unresolved. The CDR3 sequence is 13 residues long. Trimming removed 4 bases at V and 3 bases at J, with 10 bases between. Germline V gene lookup returns CDR1 SGHNT and CDR2 YYREEE (reference sequence). The CDR3 loop is CASSRGVEETQYF. The CDR3 region has the DNA TGTGCCAGCAGCCGAGGAGTGGAAGAGACCCAGTACTTC.

The chain employs TRBV27 and TRBJ2-7; TRBD1 might be the D (7 bases). Germline CDR1 is MNHEY and CDR2 is SMNVEV (reference sequence). CDR3 size: 16 residues. Trimming left V 3 bases short and J 8 bases short, with 23 bases between. The CDR3 sequence: CASSFYSRTGRGQQYF. The DNA of the CDR3 is TGTGCCAGCAGTTTTTACTCTCGGACAGGCCGGGGGCAGCAGTACTTC.

This clone occurred a few times. The chain combines TRBV4-1 with TRBJ2-1; 7 bases match TRBD1. This CDR3 is 18 amino acids long. V dropped 0 bases and J dropped 0; count of bases not matched to a gene: 8. From germline, CDR1 is MGHRA and CDR2 YSYEKL. CDR3 DNA sequence: TGCGCCAGCAGCCAAGAAAGGGAGACAGGGAGCTCCTACAATGAGCAGTTCTTC. Amino acids: CASSQERETGSSYNEQFF.

The chain employs TRBV14 and TRBJ2-7, with 13 nucleotides matching TRBD2. The CDR3 loop spans 19 amino acids. In germline, CDR1 is SGHDN, CDR2 FVKESK. V was pared by 0 bases and J by 0 bases, with 8 bases of the junction left unmatched. CDR3 bases: TGTGCCAGCAGCCAAGATAGACTAGCGGGAGGACCCACCTCCTACGAGCAGTACTTC. It specifies CASSQDRLAGGPTSYEQYF.

Only a few counts were recorded for this clone. The gene calls are TRBV30 and TRBJ2-7; 7 bases are shared with TRBD1. Germline CDR1 is GTSNPN and CDR2 is SVGIG (reference sequence). The CDR3 spans 13 residues. The J segment lost 4 bases and the V segment lost 2 bases, leaving 5 bases of the junction unmatched. The CDR3 DNA reads TGTGCCTGGAGTTTAGGGGGCGCTTACGAGCAGTACTTC. Protein sequence: CAWSLGGAYEQYF.

The CDR3 here is CASSQTSFRDRRDIQYF. The CDR3 nucleotides read TGTGCCAGCAGCCAAACTTCATTCCGGGACAGGAGAGACATTCAGTACTTC. V gene TRBV14 combines with J gene TRBJ2-4; TRBD1 matches at 8 bases. Germline V gives CDR1 SGHDN, CDR2 FVKESK. V was clipped by 2 bases and J by 8 bases; unmatched bases: 14. This CDR3 spans 17 amino acids.

The sample holds a few counts of this clone. This rearrangement joins TRBV5-4 to TRBJ1-2; D is undetermined. The CDR3 runs to 14 residues. Trimming removed 1 base at V and 4 bases at J, with 11 bases between. Germline CDR1 is SGHNT and CDR2 is YYREEE (reference sequence). In DNA form, the CDR3 reads TGTGCCAGCAGCTTGTCCGCGTCGGGCTATGGCTACACCTTC. As protein: CASSLSASGYGYTF.